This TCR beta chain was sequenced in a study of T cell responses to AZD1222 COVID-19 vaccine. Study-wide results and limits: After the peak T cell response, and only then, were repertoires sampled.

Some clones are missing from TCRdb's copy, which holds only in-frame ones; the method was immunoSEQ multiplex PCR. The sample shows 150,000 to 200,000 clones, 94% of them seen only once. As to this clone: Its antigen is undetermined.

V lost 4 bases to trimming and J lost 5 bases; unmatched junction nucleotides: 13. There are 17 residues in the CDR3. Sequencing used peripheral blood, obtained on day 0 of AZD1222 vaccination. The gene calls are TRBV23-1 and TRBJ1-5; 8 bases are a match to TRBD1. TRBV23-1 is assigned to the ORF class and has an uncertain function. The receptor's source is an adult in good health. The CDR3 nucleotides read TGCGCCAGCAGTCGTCGACAGGGGATCTTCCCCGATCAGCCCCAGCATTTT. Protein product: CASSRRQGIFPDQPQHF.